This T cell receptor (beta chain) was captured in a study of blood T cell repertoires in COVID-19. Clinical history reported by participants formed the basis on which cohorts were assigned. The recovered donors of Cohort 3 showed two negative PCRs, clearance, or symptom resolution. Germline loops: CDR1 LGHNT, CDR2 FRNRAP. The CDR3 extends over 17 amino acids. V was shortened by 5 bases and J by 0 bases, with 19 bases between the two germline ends. Repertoires were generated with immunoSEQ multiplex PCR, while TCRdb's copy carries only in-frame clones and drops some. There are nearly 350,000 clones in the sample; roughly 87% occur only once, and more than 0.8% lies in the top ten.

The receptor was derived from a woman aged 30 to 39 who had recovered from COVID-19. This sequence joins TRBV12-5 and TRBJ1-1; D gene unclear. The source material was PBMCs or T cells enriched from blood (not recorded which). CDR3 in amino acids: CASGPSEARSMNTEAFF. CDR3 nucleotide sequence: TGTGCTAGTGGTCCGTCGGAGGCCCGTTCCATGAACACTGAAGCTTTCTTT.